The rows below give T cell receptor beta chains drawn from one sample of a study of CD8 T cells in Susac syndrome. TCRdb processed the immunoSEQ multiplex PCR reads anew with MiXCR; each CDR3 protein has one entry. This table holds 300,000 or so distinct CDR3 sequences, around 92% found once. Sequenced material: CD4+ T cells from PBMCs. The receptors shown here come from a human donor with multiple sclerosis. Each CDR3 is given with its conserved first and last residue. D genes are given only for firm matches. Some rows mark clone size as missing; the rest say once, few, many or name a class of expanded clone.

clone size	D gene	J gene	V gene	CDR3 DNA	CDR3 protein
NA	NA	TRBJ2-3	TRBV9	TGTGCCAGCAGCCTGAGGAGGTCTGGCACAGATACGCAGTATTTT	CASSLRRSGTDTQYF
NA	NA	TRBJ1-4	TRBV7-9	TGTGCCAGCAGCTCCTGGGGCCCAAATGAAAAACTGTTTTTT	CASSSWGPNEKLFF
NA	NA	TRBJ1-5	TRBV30	TGTGCCTGGGATGCGGGCTTGAATCAGCCCCAGCATTTT	CAWDAGLNQPQHF
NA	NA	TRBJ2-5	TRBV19	TGTGCCAGTGAAGGTGACAGCATGGACGGTAAAGAGACCCAGTACTTC	CASEGDSMDGKETQYF
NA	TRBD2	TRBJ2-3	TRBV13	TGTGCCAGCAGCCCCCGCGGGGGGGGCGTGAGGCAGTATTTT	CASSPRGGGVRQYF
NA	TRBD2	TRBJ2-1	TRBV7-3	TGTGCCAGCTCGGTGGCGGGGGGGTTTGAGCAGTTCTTC	CASSVAGGFEQFF
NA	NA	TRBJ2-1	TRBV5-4	TGTGCCAGCAGCTTGGGACCCCCCTTGAATGAGCAGTTCTTC	CASSLGPPLNEQFF
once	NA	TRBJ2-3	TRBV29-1	TGCAGCGCCCTAATGGGGTTCACAGATACGCAGTATTTT	CSALMGFTDTQYF
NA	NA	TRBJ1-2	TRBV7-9	TGTGCCAGCAGCTTAGTGACGGGTGGCTACACCTTC	CASSLVTGGYTF
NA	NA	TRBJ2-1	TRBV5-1	TGCGCCAGCAGTAGCCCAGGGTACAATGAGCAGTTCTTC	CASSSPGYNEQFF
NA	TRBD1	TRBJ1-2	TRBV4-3	TGCGCCAGCAGCCAAGAAACAGGGGCACGAGGCGATGGCTACACCTTC	CASSQETGARGDGYTF
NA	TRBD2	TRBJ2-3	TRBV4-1	TGCGCCAGCAGCCAGGTTCTAGCGGGAGTAGTCCCAGATACGCAGTATTTT	CASSQVLAGVVPDTQYF
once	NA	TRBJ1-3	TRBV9	TGTGCCAGCAGCTTCGGACAGCCGCCCACGGACACCATATATTTT	CASSFGQPPTDTIYF
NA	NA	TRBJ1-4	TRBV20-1	TGCAGTGCTAGAGAGGGACGGGGTAGTAATGAAAAACTGTTTTTT	CSAREGRGSNEKLFF
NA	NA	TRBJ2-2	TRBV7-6	TGTGCCAGCAGCTTAACCCAAAGAGGTGGACGTCGCGCCGGGGAGCTGTTTTTT	CASSLTQRGGRRAGELFF
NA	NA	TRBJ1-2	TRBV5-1	TGCGCCAGCAGCTTGTCGGACGACTATGGCTACACCTTC	CASSLSDDYGYTF
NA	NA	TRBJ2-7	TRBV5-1	TGCGCCAGCAGCCCGGTCCGGGAAGTCTACGAGCAGTACTTC	CASSPVREVYEQYF
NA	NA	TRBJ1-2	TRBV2	TGTGCCAGCAGTGAAGCTCCCGCCACCTATGGCTACACCTTC	CASSEAPATYGYTF
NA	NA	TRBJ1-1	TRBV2	TGTGCCAGCAGTGAATACGGGACTATGAACACTGAAGCTTTCTTT	CASSEYGTMNTEAFF
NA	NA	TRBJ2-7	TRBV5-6	TGTGCCAGCAGCTTGTACGGGGACTCCTACGAGCAGTACTTC	CASSLYGDSYEQYF
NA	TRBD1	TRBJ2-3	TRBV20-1	TGCAGTGCCCACCGGACAGGGGGCGCAGATACGCAGTATTTT	CSAHRTGGADTQYF
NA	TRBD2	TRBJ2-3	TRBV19	TGTGCCAGTAGTATTCAGCTAGCGGGAGGTGATACGCAGTATTTT	CASSIQLAGGDTQYF
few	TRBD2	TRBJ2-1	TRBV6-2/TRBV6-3	TGTGCCAGCAGTTCACTAGCGGGGGGAAACAATGAGCAGTTCTTC	CASSSLAGGNNEQFF
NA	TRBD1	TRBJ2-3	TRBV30	TGTGCCTGGAGTAAGGGACAGGACACAGATACGCAGTATTTT	CAWSKGQDTDTQYF
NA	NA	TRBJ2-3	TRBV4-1	TGCGCCAGCAGCCAAAGAGCGTTCCCCTCGGATACGCAGTATTTT	CASSQRAFPSDTQYF
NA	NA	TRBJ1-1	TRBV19	TGTGCCAGTAGTATAGGACAGACGAACACTGAAGCTTTCTTT	CASSIGQTNTEAFF
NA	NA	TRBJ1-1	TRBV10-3	TGTGCCATCAGTACCGACAGAGACACTGAAGCTTTCTTT	CAISTDRDTEAFF
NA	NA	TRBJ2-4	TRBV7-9	TGTGCCAGCAGCCCCGACAGGCTTGGCAGCTTAGCCAAAAACATTCAGTACTTC	CASSPDRLGSLAKNIQYF
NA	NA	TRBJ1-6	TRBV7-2	TGTGCCAGCAGCTTATTGGGCAGAGCGGATTCACCCCTCCACTTT	CASSLLGRADSPLHF
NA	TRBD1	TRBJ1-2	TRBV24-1	TGTGCCACCAGTGACGGACAGGGGCATTATGGCTACACCTTC	CATSDGQGHYGYTF
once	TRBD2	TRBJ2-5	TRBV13	TGTGCCAGCAGCCTCCCGACTAGCGGGGAAGAGACCCAGTACTTC	CASSLPTSGEETQYF
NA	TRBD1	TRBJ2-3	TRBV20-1	TGCAGTGGCGACAGGGGGCCAAGCACAGATACGCAGTATTTT	CSGDRGPSTDTQYF
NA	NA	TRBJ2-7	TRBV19	TGTGCCAGTAGTATAGCTGGCACTGACTACGAGCAGTACTTC	CASSIAGTDYEQYF
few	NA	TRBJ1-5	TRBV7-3	TGTGCCAGCAGCTTAAGTGGCAATCAGCCCCAGCATTTT	CASSLSGNQPQHF
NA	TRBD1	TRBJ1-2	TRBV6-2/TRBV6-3	TGTGCCAGCAGTTACCCCGGGACAGGAGACTATGGCTACACCTTC	CASSYPGTGDYGYTF
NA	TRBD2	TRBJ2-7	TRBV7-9	TGTGCCAGCAGCTTTGGCGGGGGGCTCGCCTACGAGCAGTACTTC	CASSFGGGLAYEQYF